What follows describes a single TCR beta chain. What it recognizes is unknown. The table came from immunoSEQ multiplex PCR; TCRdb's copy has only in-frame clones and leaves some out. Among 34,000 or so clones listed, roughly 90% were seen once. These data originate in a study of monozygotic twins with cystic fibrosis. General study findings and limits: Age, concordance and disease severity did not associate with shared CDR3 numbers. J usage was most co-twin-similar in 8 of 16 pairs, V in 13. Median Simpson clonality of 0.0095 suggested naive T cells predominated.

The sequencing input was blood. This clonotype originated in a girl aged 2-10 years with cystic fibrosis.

CDR3 region: CASSFSGGYGYTF. As DNA, the CDR3 is TGCGCCAGCAGCTTTTCAGGGGGCTATGGCTACACCTTC. The chain carries TRBV5-1 and TRBJ1-2; 7 bases are a match to TRBD1. Germline loops: CDR1 SGHRS, CDR2 YFSETQ. The J segment lost 4 bases and the V segment lost 2 bases, leaving 2 bases of the junction unmatched. The CDR3 contains 13 residues. Full variable domain (remainder filled in from reference TRBV5-1 and TRBJ1-2): KAGVTQTPRYLIKTRGQQVTLSCSPISGHRSVSWYQQTPGQGLQFLFEYFSETQRNKGNFPGRFSGRQFSNSRSEMNVSTLELGDSALYLCASSFSGGYGYTFGSGTRLTVV.